This T cell receptor beta chain was found in a study of cytomegalovirus exposure and HLA in healthy donors. Study-wide points: V- and J-gene trimming of TCR beta was linked (in a later analysis) to a missense DCLRE1C variant. Another analysis was done later, and it associated approximately 18,000 TCR beta sequences with HLA alleles at 0.05 false discovery rate. From TCR beta sequences, most subjects' HLA-A and HLA-B alleles were reportedly predicted accurately.

Remarks on this clone: No antigen is known for it.

The PCR ran on 60 Vbeta and 13 Jbeta primers. The assay was immunoSEQ multiplex PCR, and TCRdb's table has in-frame clones only and misses some. The sample consists of over 150,000 clones, just over 75% of them appearing once. Though nominally healthy at sampling, donors likely had unrecorded immune exposures. This TCR came from a woman aged 55-75 years in good health and CMV-seropositive. The sample taken for sequencing was PBMCs.

CDR3 coding DNA: TGTGCCAGCAGCCCAATAAGGGACACTAGGCCGGGCTACACCTTC. Translating it yields CASSPIRDTRPGYTF. The rearrangement links TRBV11-2 to TRBJ1-2, with D perhaps TRBD1 (6 bases). The CDR3 consists of 15 residues. Looked up from germline, CDR1 is SGHAT and CDR2 is FQNNGV. With 5 bases removed from V and 8 bases from J, the gap between germline ends came to 21 bases.